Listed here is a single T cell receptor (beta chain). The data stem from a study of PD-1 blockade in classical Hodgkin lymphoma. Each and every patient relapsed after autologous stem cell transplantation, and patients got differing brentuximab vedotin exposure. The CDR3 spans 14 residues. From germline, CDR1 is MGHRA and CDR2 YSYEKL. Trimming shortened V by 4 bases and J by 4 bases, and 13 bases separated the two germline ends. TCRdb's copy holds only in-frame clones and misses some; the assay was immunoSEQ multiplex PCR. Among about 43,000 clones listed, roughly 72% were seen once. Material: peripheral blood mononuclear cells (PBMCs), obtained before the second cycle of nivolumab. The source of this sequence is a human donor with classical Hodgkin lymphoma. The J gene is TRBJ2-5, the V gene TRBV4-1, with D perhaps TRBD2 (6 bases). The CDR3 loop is CASSPGTFGETQYF. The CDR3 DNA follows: TGCGCCAGCAGCCCCGGGACTTTCGGAGAGACCCAGTACTTC.